This T cell receptor beta chain was identified during a study of low-dose radiotherapy and immunotherapy resistance in tumors. Across the whole study: Every two weeks, cyclophosphamide 200 mg/m2 was infused one day before radiation plus immunotherapy.

Time point denoted: before trial treatment. The table lists this clonotype with many counts. TCR amplification used 20 PCR cycles, a constant-region primer and a V-primer adapter. In TCRdb, the reads were re-called with MiXCR into one record per CDR3 protein. The sample has tens of thousands of distinct CDR3 sequences, about 11% seen once. The J segment lost 5 bases and the V segment lost 4 bases, leaving 8 bases of the junction unmatched. CDR3 length equals 15 residues. Germline CDR1 is SGHRS and CDR2 is YFSETQ. The receptor comes from a female donor with ovarian cancer. Sequences were derived from PBMCs, sampled before treatment. The V and J genes are TRBV5-1 and TRBJ1-1; 10 nucleotides align to TRBD1. The CDR3 loop is CASSPRTGGRTEAFF. The CDR3 nucleotides are TGCGCCAGCAGCCCCAGGACAGGGGGAAGGACTGAAGCTTTCTTT. The entire variable domain, with the rest obtained from reference TRBV5-1 and TRBJ1-1, is as follows: KAGVTQTPRYLIKTRGQQVTLSCSPISGHRSVSWYQQTPGQGLQFLFEYFSETQRNKGNFPGRFSGRQFSNSRSEMNVSTLELGDSALYLCASSPRTGGRTEAFFGQGTRLTVV.